This record concerns one T cell receptor beta chain sequence. What it binds is unknown. The sample comes from a study of beta chain features in type 1 diabetes. As every portion of the isolated RNA was reverse transcribed, the sequencing read expressed TCRB transcripts. This table comes from immunoSEQ multiplex PCR, and its TCRdb copy is limited to in-frame clones, with some not included. The sample records 300,000 to 350,000 clones, approximately 9.9% being singletons. Study conclusions and caveats: Moderate but significant shortening of TCRB CDR3s was recorded in all four CD4+ subsets from Type 1 diabetes patients.

What was sequenced was central memory CD4+ T cells from blood. The receptor was derived from a young man with type 1 diabetes.

The CDR3 is CASSLGQGATDTQYF. In DNA form, the CDR3 reads TGTGCCAGCAGCTTGGGACAGGGGGCTACAGATACGCAGTATTTT. The rearrangement links TRBV11-2 to TRBJ2-3; TRBD1 matches at 12 bases. V trimming: 3 bases; J trimming: 3 bases; junction bases outside the gene matches: 1. The CDR3 is 15 residues long. Germline CDR1 and CDR2: SGHAT and FQNNGV.